Following are 22 T cell receptor beta chains from one sample sequenced in a study of T cell changes during pregnancy in multiple sclerosis. The data were produced by immunoSEQ multiplex PCR, yet TCRdb's version contains in-frame clones alone and is incomplete. The sample carries tens of thousands of clones, over 75% recorded once. Specimen: CD8+ T cells from peripheral blood mononuclear cells, collected before pregnancy. These receptors came from a female donor with multiple sclerosis, enrolled in a pregnancy study.

The genes are TRBV7-8 and TRBJ2-3, with TRBD2 matching over 12 bases. This CDR3 is built from 17 residues. Trimming cost V 3 bases and J 3 bases; bases outside gene matches: 7. The germline CDR1 and CDR2 sequences are SGHVS and FQNEAQ. Here the CDR3 reads CASSFPSGRARTDTQYF. The CDR3, as DNA: TGTGCCAGCAGCTTCCCTAGCGGGAGGGCCAGGACAGATACGCAGTATTTT.

The chain couples TRBV4-3 to TRBJ1-3; D perhaps matches TRBD1 (5 bases). V was cut by 1 base and J by 0 bases, with 13 bases left in between. CDR1 is LGHNA and CDR2 is YSLEER in the germline V gene. This CDR3 region has 17 residues. CDR3 coding DNA: TGCGCCAGCAGCCAAGGAACCGACAGCAGCTCTGGAAACACCATATATTTT. Translation: CASSQGTDSSSGNTIYF.

In this sample, this clone turned up once. This chain connects TRBV27 to TRBJ2-7, with TRBD2 identical over 8 bases. Germline V gene lookup returns CDR1 MNHEY and CDR2 SMNVEV (reference sequence). The V and J ends lost 5 bases and 0 bases, in that order; junction bases with no gene match: 6. This CDR3 is built from 15 residues. This CDR3 is CASSLTSGYSYEQYF. The CDR3 DNA reads as TGTGCCAGCAGTCTAACTAGCGGTTACTCCTACGAGCAGTACTTC.

This chain links TRBV11-2 with TRBJ2-1, with 12 bases matching TRBD1. Per germline, CDR1 SGHAT and CDR2 FQNNGV. The length of the CDR3 is 19 residues. Unmatched junction bases numbered 9, after V lost 0 bases and J lost 3 bases. As DNA, the CDR3 is TGTGCCAGCAGCTTAGATGGGACAGGGGGCTTTGAAGACTACAATGAGCAGTTCTTC. This encodes CASSLDGTGGFEDYNEQFF.

CDR3 residues: CASIPGSRSNQPQHF. DNA for the CDR3: TGTGCCAGTATACCGGGAAGTCGGAGCAATCAGCCCCAGCATTTT. V is TRBV19 and J is TRBJ1-5; D remains unclear. Trimming stripped 7 bases from V and 1 base from J, with 14 bases between. The CDR3 has 15 amino acids. Looked up from germline, CDR1 is LNHDA and CDR2 is SQIVND (reference sequence).

The rearrangement joins TRBV27 to TRBJ2-7, with TRBD2 identical over 9 bases. CDR1 and CDR2 (germline): MNHEY, SMNVEV (reference sequence). The CDR3 has 13 residues. The V segment lost 6 bases and the J segment 7 bases; nucleotides outside the gene matches: 7. Here the CDR3 DNA reads TGTGCCAGCAGCTTAGCGGGAGCGGGAGAGCAGTACTTC. Encoded protein: CASSLAGAGEQYF.

The CDR3 coding sequence is TGTGCCAGCAACATTGGAGGAAGAGCTAGTCAAGAGACCCAGTACTTC. It is translated as CASNIGGRASQETQYF. This chain connects TRBV19 to TRBJ2-5; a weak D match, TRBD2 (5 bases). CDR1 and CDR2 (germline): LNHDA, SQIVND (reference sequence). The CDR3 extends over 16 amino acids. V was pared by 9 bases and J by 2 bases, with 22 bases between.

The rearrangement joins TRBV4-1 to TRBJ2-7; TRBD2 aligns across 12 bases. J gave up 5 bases and V 1 base, and 6 bases lay outside the gene matches. This CDR3 is built from 16 residues. CDR1 MGHRA and CDR2 YSYEKL come from the germline V gene. CDR3 DNA: TGCGCCAGCAGCCAAGGGGGAGGACTAGCGGGAAACGAGCAGTACTTC. This gives the protein CASSQGGGLAGNEQYF.

The V call is TRBV27, the J call TRBJ2-1; 11 nucleotides line up with TRBD2. Germline V gives CDR1 MNHEY, CDR2 SMNVEV (reference sequence). This CDR3 is built from 15 residues. J was trimmed by 10 bases and V by 3 bases; bases with no gene match: 8. CDR3 loop: CASSFYGLAGSEQFF. The CDR3 DNA follows: TGTGCCAGCAGTTTTTACGGACTAGCGGGCTCAGAGCAGTTCTTC.

This clone appeared a single time. This chain joins TRBV5-6 and TRBJ2-7; 13 bases agree with TRBD2. The CDR3 covers 16 residues. The germline V gene encodes CDR1 SGHDT and CDR2 YYEEEE. J lost 3 bases, V lost 1 base, and 4 bases had no gene match. CDR3 in amino acids: CASSLRTSGSNYEQYF. The CDR3 DNA follows: TGTGCCAGCAGCTTGAGGACTAGCGGGAGTAACTACGAGCAGTACTTC.

The chain has TRBV16 and TRBJ2-1, with D perhaps matching TRBD2 (5 bases). Germline V gene sequence: CDR1 KGHSY, CDR2 FQNENV. The ends were cut back, 0 bases at V and 5 bases at J, with 11 bases in the middle. The length of the CDR3 is 15 residues. The CDR3 sequence: CASSQSASSNNEQFF. The DNA of the CDR3 is TGTGCCAGCAGCCAATCGGCTAGCTCAAACAATGAGCAGTTCTTC.

J is TRBJ2-2 and V is TRBV27; 7 positions match TRBD2. There are 15 residues in the CDR3. V lost 4 bases, J lost 4 bases, and 6 bases stayed unmatched. Germline CDR1 MNHEY, CDR2 SMNVEV (reference sequence). The CDR3 bases are TGTGCCAGCAGTTGGGGGGGGTCGGTCACCGGGGAGCTGTTTTTT. This encodes CASSWGGSVTGELFF.

This clone was seen only once. This chain connects TRBV5-4 to TRBJ2-3; 8 bases agree with TRBD2. CDR3 length: 15 residues. Germline CDR1 and CDR2: SGHNT and YYREEE (reference sequence). The V segment lost 9 bases and the J segment 2 bases; nucleotides outside the gene matches: 11. The CDR3 bases are TGTGCCATGAAACGGGAGGGCCCCCACACAGATACGCAGTATTTT. Protein sequence: CAMKREGPHTDTQYF.

V and J are TRBV5-4 and TRBJ2-3, with 7 bases that match TRBD2. Looked up from germline, CDR1 is SGHNT and CDR2 is YYREEE (reference sequence). The CDR3 spans 15 residues. V shed 3 bases, J shed 2 bases, and the junction held 6 bases outside the gene matches. This CDR3 reads CASSWGGLLTDTQYF. CDR3 coding DNA: TGTGCCAGCAGCTGGGGGGGACTCCTCACAGATACGCAGTATTTT. Full variable domain (remainder filled in from reference TRBV5-4 and TRBJ2-3): ETGVTQSPTHLIKTRGQQVTLRCSSQSGHNTVSWYQQALGQGPQFIFQYYREEENGRGNFPPRFSGLQFPNYSSELNVNALELDDSALYLCASSWGGLLTDTQYFGPGTRLTVL.

J is TRBJ1-4 and V is TRBV7-9, with 8 bases identical to TRBD1. V was pared by 6 bases and J by 5 bases, with 5 bases of the junction left unmatched. The CDR3 is 14 residues long. Germline CDR1 reads SEHNR; CDR2 reads FQNEAQ (reference sequence). The CDR3 DNA follows: TGTGCCAGCAGGCAGACAGGGGAAAATGAAAAACTGTTTTTT. It yields the protein CASRQTGENEKLFF.

The chain recombines TRBV28 with TRBJ1-5, with D unclear. Germline V lookup: CDR1 MDHEN, CDR2 SYDVKM. Trimming took 6 bases from V and 3 from J, leaving 12 bases between them. CDR3 length equals 14 residues. CDR3 region: CASRITNINQPQHF. The CDR3 region has the DNA TGTGCCAGCAGGATTACAAATATCAATCAGCCCCAGCATTTT.

The chain carries TRBV19 and TRBJ2-1; D is perhaps TRBD2 (6 bases). Germline-derived CDR1 and CDR2 are LNHDA and SQIVND (reference sequence). V was pared by 5 bases and J by 9 bases, with 17 bases between. This CDR3 has 14 amino acids. CDR3 nucleotides: TGTGCCAGTAGTGTCGTAGGAGGGGCCGGTGAGCAGTTCTTC. This encodes CASSVVGGAGEQFF.

J is TRBJ1-6 and V is TRBV9; D ambiguous. Trimming stripped 1 base from V and 8 bases from J, with 10 bases between. The length of the CDR3 is 14 residues. Germline-derived CDR1 and CDR2 are SGDLS and YYNGEE. The CDR3 loop is CASSVSDSHSPLHF. The CDR3 DNA follows: TGTGCCAGCAGCGTATCTGACTCTCATTCACCCCTCCACTTT.

The chain uses TRBV7-9 and TRBJ1-1; 7 positions agree with TRBD1. CDR1 and CDR2 (germline): SEHNR, FQNEAQ (reference sequence). The trim removed 0 bases at V and 1 base at J, leaving 2 bases unmatched. The CDR3 loop spans 15 amino acids. This chain's CDR3 is CASSLAAGGNTEAFF. DNA of the CDR3: TGTGCCAGCAGCTTAGCGGCAGGGGGGAACACTGAAGCTTTCTTT.

The chain uses TRBV6-6 and TRBJ2-7; TRBD1 matches 8 bases. Trimming cost V 0 bases and J 3 bases; bases outside gene matches: 4. The CDR3 has 15 residues. CDR1 MNHNY and CDR2 SVGAGI come from the germline V gene (reference sequence). DNA of the CDR3: TGTGCCAGCAGTTACTCGAACAGGGGGAACTACGAGCAGTACTTC. Translated: CASSYSNRGNYEQYF.

The V and J genes are TRBV4-1 and TRBJ1-1; 7 bases are shared with TRBD1. The V segment lost 4 bases and the J segment 7 bases; nucleotides outside the gene matches: 6. Looked up from germline, CDR1 is MGHRA and CDR2 is YSYEKL. The CDR3 is 13 amino acids. The CDR3 nucleotides are TGCGCCAGCAGCCCACCGTACAGGGGTGAAGCTTTCTTT. Its protein product is CASSPPYRGEAFF.

The chain recombines TRBV27 with TRBJ2-3; 10 bases match TRBD2. J lost 4 bases, V lost 6 bases, and 10 bases had no gene match. In germline, CDR1 is MNHEY, CDR2 SMNVEV (reference sequence). The CDR3 sequence is 16 residues long. The DNA for the CDR3 is TGTGCCAGCAGCGCTCAGACTAGCGGGCCCCCAGATACGCAGTATTTT. This gives the protein CASSAQTSGPPDTQYF.